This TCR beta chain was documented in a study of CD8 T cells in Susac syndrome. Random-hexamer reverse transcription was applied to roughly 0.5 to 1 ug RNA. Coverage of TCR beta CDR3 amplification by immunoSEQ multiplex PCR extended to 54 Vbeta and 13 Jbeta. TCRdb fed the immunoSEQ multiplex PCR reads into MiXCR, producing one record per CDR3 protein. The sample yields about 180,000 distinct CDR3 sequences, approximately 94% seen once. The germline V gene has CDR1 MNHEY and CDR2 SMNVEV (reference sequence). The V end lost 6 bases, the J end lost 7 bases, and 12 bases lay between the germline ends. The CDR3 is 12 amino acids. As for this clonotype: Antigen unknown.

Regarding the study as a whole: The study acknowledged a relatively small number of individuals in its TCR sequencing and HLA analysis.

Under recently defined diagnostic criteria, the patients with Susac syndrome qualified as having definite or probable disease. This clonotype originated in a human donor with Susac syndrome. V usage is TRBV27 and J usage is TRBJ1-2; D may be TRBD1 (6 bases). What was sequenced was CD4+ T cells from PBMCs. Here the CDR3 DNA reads TGTGCCAGCAGCACAGGGAGAAGTGGCTACACCTTC. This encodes CASSTGRSGYTF.